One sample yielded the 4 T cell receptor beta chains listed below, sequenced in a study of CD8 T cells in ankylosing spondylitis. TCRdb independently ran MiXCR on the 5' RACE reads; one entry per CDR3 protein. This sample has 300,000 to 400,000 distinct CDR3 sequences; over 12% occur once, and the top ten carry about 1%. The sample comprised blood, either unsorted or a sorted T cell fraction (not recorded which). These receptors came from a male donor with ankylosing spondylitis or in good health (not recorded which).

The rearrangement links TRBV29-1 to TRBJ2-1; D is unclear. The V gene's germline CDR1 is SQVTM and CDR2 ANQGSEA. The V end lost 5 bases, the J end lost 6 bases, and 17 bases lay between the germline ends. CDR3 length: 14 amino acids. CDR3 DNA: TGCAGCGTTTCACCCCGGTCCAGCGTCAATGAGCAGTTCTTC. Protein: CSVSPRSSVNEQFF.

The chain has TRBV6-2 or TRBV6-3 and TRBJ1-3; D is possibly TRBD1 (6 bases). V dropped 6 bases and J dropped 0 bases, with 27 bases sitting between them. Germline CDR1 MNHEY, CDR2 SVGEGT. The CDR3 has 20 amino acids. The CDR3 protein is CASSLPGADRPNSSGNTIYF. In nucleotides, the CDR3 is TGTGCCAGCAGCCTTCCAGGGGCAGATCGCCCAAATAGCTCTGGAAACACCATATATTTT.

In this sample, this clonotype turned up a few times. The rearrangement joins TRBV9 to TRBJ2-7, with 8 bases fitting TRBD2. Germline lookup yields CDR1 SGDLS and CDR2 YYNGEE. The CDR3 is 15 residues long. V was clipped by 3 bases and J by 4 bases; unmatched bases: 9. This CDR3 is CASSAQEREIYEQYF. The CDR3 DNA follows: TGTGCCAGCAGCGCCCAAGAGCGGGAGATTTACGAGCAGTACTTC.

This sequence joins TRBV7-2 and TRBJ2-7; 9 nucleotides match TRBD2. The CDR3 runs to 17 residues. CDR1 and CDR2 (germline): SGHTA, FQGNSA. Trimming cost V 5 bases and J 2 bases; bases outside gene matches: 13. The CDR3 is CASSPTSGALNPYEQYF. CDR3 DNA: TGTGCCAGCAGCCCGACTAGCGGAGCCCTTAACCCCTACGAGCAGTACTTC.